One and the same sample provided the 3 T cell receptor beta chains below, sequenced in a study of beta chain features in type 1 diabetes. Expressed TCRB transcripts were sequenced because the entire RNA isolate underwent reverse transcription. The data were produced by immunoSEQ multiplex PCR, yet TCRdb's version contains in-frame clones alone and is incomplete. The data contain 300,000 to 450,000 clones, around 12% of them singletons. Sequenced sample: naive CD4+ T cells from blood. These receptors were taken from a man younger than 30 in good health.

The V and J genes are TRBV9 and TRBJ2-1, with 8 bases lining up with TRBD2. The CDR3 has 17 amino acids. Germline V gives CDR1 SGDLS, CDR2 YYNGEE. V shed 4 bases and J 1 base; nucleotides not matched to a gene: 10. The CDR3 spells CASSRRGAGGSYNEQFF. The CDR3 DNA follows: TGTGCCAGCAGCCGCCGAGGGGCGGGAGGTTCCTACAATGAGCAGTTCTTC.

There are a few counts of this clone. CDR3 nucleotides: TGTGCCAGCAGATCGGACAGCCACGAGCAGTACTTC. Encoded protein: CASRSDSHEQYF. The rearrangement uses TRBV28 and TRBJ2-7, with a weak D call TRBD1 (6 bases). V lost 6 bases, J lost 5 bases, and 11 bases lay in between. Germline CDR1 MDHEN, CDR2 SYDVKM. The CDR3 extends over 12 amino acids.

The chain has TRBV7-9 and TRBJ2-7; 7 bases are a match to TRBD1. The CDR3 is 17 residues long. Germline V gene lookup returns CDR1 SEHNR and CDR2 FQNEAQ (reference sequence). Trimming removed 0 bases from V and 1 base from J; junction bases left unmatched: 9. CDR3 bases: TGTGCCAGCAGCTTAGCGAGGGGGCGCCTCCTGTCCTACGAGCAGTACTTC. Translating it yields CASSLARGRLLSYEQYF.